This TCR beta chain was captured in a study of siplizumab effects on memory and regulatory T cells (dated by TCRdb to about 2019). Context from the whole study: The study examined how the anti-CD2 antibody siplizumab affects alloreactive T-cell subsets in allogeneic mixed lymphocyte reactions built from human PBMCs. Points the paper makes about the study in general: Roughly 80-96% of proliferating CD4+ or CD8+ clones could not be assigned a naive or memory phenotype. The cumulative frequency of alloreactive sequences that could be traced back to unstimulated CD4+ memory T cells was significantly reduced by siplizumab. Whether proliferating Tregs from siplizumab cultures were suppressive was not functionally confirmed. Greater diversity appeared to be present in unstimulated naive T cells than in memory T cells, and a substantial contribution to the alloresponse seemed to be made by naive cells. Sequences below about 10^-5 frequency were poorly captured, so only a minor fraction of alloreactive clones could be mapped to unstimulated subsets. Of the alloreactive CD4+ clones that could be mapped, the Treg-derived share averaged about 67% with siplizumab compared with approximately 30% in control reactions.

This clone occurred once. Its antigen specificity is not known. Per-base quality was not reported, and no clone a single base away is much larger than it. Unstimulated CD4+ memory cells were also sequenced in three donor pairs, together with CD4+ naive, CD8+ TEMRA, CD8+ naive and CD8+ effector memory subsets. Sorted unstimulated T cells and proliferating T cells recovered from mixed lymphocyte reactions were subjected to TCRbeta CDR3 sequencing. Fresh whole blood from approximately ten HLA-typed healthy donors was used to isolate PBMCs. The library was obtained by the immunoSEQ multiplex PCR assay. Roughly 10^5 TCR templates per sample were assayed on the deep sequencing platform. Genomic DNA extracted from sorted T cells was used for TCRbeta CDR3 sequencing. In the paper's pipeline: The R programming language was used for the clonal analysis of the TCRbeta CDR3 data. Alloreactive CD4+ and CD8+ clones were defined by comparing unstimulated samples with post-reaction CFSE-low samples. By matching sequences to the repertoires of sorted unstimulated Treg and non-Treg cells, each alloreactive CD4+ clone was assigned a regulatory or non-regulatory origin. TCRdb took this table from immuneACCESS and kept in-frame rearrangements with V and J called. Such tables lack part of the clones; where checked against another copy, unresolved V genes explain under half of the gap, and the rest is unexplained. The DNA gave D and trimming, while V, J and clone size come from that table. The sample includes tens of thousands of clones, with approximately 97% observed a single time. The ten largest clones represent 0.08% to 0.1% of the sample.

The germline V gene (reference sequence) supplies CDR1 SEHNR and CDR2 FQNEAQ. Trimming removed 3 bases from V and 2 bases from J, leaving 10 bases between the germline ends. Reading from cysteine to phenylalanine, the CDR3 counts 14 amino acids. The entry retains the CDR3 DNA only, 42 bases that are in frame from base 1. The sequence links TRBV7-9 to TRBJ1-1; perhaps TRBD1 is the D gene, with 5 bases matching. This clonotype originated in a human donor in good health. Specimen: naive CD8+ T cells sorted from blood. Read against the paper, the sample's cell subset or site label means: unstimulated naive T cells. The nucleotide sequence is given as TGTGCCAGCAGCTTGACCAGGGCAAACACTGAAGCTTTCTTT. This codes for CASSLTRANTEAFF.